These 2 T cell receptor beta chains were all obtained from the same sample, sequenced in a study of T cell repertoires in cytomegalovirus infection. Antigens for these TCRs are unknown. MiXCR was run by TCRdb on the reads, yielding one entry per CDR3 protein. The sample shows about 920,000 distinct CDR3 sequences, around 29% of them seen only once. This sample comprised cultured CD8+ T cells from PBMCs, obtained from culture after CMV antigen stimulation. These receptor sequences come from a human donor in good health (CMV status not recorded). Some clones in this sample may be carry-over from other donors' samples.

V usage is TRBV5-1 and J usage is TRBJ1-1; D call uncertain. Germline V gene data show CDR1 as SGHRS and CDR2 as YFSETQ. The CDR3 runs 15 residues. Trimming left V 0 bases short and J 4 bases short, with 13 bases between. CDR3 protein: CASSLEAPASTEAFF. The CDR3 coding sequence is TGCGCCAGCAGCTTGGAAGCTCCCGCGAGCACTGAAGCTTTCTTT.

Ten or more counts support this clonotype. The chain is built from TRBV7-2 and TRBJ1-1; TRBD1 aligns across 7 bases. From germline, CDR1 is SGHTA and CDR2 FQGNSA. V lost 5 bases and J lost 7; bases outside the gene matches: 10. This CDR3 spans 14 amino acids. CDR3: CASSPDRESDEAFF. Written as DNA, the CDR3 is TGTGCCAGCAGCCCAGACAGGGAGAGTGATGAAGCTTTCTTT.